These 28 T cell receptor beta chains were sequenced from one sample in a study of regulatory T cells in long-lasting Graves disease. Through Arm-PCR of CDR3 regions and iRepertoire HTBI primers, TCR beta libraries were built. TCRdb analysed the multiplex PCR reads with MiXCR anew, one entry per CDR3 protein. Of around 250,000 distinct CDR3 sequences listed, about 17% are singletons. Time point of the sample: newly diagnosed GD, antithyroid drugs for less than 3 months. RNA from PBMCs was the source of the TCR library. The sample was also linked to a second study, of T cells in Graves' hyperthyroidism and ophthalmopathy.

The sequencing used peripheral blood mononuclear cells (PBMCs), collected at new diagnosis, from a patient treated with antithyroid drugs. These receptors were obtained from a woman under 40 with Graves disease.

The rearrangement links TRBV12-3 or TRBV12-4 to TRBJ2-3; 10 nucleotides match TRBD2. V trimming: 6 bases; J trimming: 1 base; junction bases outside the gene matches: 7. The CDR3 runs to 16 residues. In DNA, the CDR3 is TGTGCCAGCAGCCCATTAGCGGGGGGCGGCACAGATACGCAGTATTTT. Amino acid sequence: CASSPLAGGGTDTQYF.

This clonotype has a count of ten or more. The V call is TRBV5-1, the J call TRBJ2-7, with 8 bases lining up with TRBD2. V shed 4 bases, J shed 4 bases, and the junction held 16 bases outside the gene matches. The germline V gene has CDR1 SGHRS and CDR2 YFSETQ. The length of the CDR3 is 17 residues. The CDR3 region is CASSPGRTSRGGYEQYF. Here the CDR3 DNA reads TGCGCCAGCAGCCCCGGTCGGACTAGCCGCGGGGGATACGAGCAGTACTTC.

This clonotype was counted many times. The chain has TRBV12-3 or TRBV12-4 and TRBJ1-4; a weak D match, TRBD1 (6 bases). The V gene lost 1 base and the J gene lost 5 bases, with 8 bases spanning the gap. The CDR3 runs 14 residues. The CDR3 reads CASSLGGLNEKLFF. In DNA, the CDR3 is TGTGCCAGCAGTTTAGGGGGGCTGAATGAAAAACTGTTTTTT.

This clonotype was recorded many times. The chain couples TRBV7-9 to TRBJ1-1; TRBD1 agrees at 7 bases. The CDR3 is made up of 14 amino acids. Losses at the gene ends were 5 bases for V and 3 bases for J; bases not matched to a gene: 6. Germline CDR1 is SEHNR and CDR2 is FQNEAQ (reference sequence). CDR3 DNA: TGTGCCAGCAGCCCCAGACAGGGAGACACTGAAGCTTTCTTT. Encoded protein: CASSPRQGDTEAFF.

This clonotype occurred many times. V and J are TRBV14 and TRBJ2-7; 7 bases are a match to TRBD1. CDR3 size: 16 residues. Germline CDR1 SGHDN, CDR2 FVKESK. The V gene end was trimmed by 0 bases and the J gene end by 0 bases; junction bases not matched to a gene: 5. CDR3 in DNA: TGTGCCAGCAGCCAAGATCTGGGGACAGTCTCCTACGAGCAGTACTTC. Translation: CASSQDLGTVSYEQYF.

This clonotype appeared a few times. The chain couples TRBV6-1 to TRBJ1-3; TRBD1 agrees at 8 bases. V trimming: 10 bases; J trimming: 4 bases; junction bases outside the gene matches: 12. The CDR3 sequence is 15 residues long. Germline assignment: CDR1 MNHNS and CDR2 SASEGT. CDR3 coding DNA: TGTGCCATCGGGACAGGCCCATACGACGGAAACACCATATATTTT. Translating gives CAIGTGPYDGNTIYF.

Ten or more counts support this clonotype. The chain is built from TRBV5-1 and TRBJ2-4; D unclear. Trimming stripped 0 bases from V and 1 base from J, with 2 bases between. The CDR3 sequence is 13 residues long. The germline V gene encodes CDR1 SGHRS and CDR2 YFSETQ. The CDR3 reads CASSLAAKNIQYF. In nucleotides, the CDR3 is TGCGCCAGCAGCTTGGCGGCCAAAAACATTCAGTACTTC.

This clonotype was observed many times. The chain employs TRBV20-1 and TRBJ1-1; 10 bases align to TRBD1. This CDR3 region has 16 residues. Germline lookup yields CDR1 DFQATT and CDR2 SNEGSKA (reference sequence). The ends lost 0 bases at V and 1 base at J; junction bases unmatched: 5. The CDR3 DNA reads as TGCAGTGCTAGAGATCGGGACAGGGGACCGAACACTGAAGCTTTCTTT. Translation: CSARDRDRGPNTEAFF.

The DNA of the CDR3 is TGTGCCAGCAGTTACGACGGGTCTGGAAACACCATATATTTT. Its translation: CASSYDGSGNTIYF. The V call is TRBV6-2 or TRBV6-3, the J call TRBJ1-3, with D uncertain. V lost 2 bases and J 1 base, leaving 6 bases between the germline ends. The CDR3 length is 14 residues. Germline lookup yields CDR1 MNHEY and CDR2 SVGEGT.

At least ten counts were recorded for this clonotype. V gene TRBV7-2 combines with J gene TRBJ2-5, with a weak D call TRBD2 (6 bases). Germline V gene sequence: CDR1 SGHTA, CDR2 FQGNSA. The CDR3 consists of 14 residues. The V end lost 5 bases, the J end lost 4 bases, and 14 bases lay between the germline ends. CDR3 sequence: CASSPGAGLETQYF. The CDR3 DNA reads TGTGCCAGCAGCCCTGGGGCGGGGCTAGAGACCCAGTACTTC.

This clonotype has ten or more counts. CDR3 bases: TGTGCCAGCAGTTTAGTCCGACAGGGGTCGCATGGCTACACCTTC. This codes for CASSLVRQGSHGYTF. The chain employs TRBV12-3 or TRBV12-4 and TRBJ1-2, with 8 positions matching TRBD1. J gave up 6 bases and V 1 base, and 7 bases lay outside the gene matches. The CDR3 runs to 15 residues.

This clonotype was recorded many times. This rearrangement joins TRBV5-1 to TRBJ2-2; maybe TRBD1 (6 bases). The CDR3 consists of 15 residues. Trimming pared 0 bases from V and 3 bases from J, leaving 9 bases between. Germline V gene sequence: CDR1 SGHRS, CDR2 YFSETQ. In DNA form, the CDR3 reads TGCGCCAGCAGCTTGGAGGACAGCCACACCGGGGAGCTGTTTTTT. This encodes CASSLEDSHTGELFF. Complete variable domain (other parts from reference TRBV5-1 and TRBJ2-2): KAGVTQTPRYLIKTRGQQVTLSCSPISGHRSVSWYQQTPGQGLQFLFEYFSETQRNKGNFPGRFSGRQFSNSRSEMNVSTLELGDSALYLCASSLEDSHTGELFFGEGSRLTVL.

This clonotype showed up many times. This chain connects TRBV6-1 to TRBJ1-2; no definite D call. This CDR3 region has 14 residues. From germline, CDR1 is MNHNS and CDR2 SASEGT. V was trimmed by 7 bases and J by 2 bases, leaving 14 bases between them. The DNA of the CDR3 is TGTGCCAGCACCTTTTTGACGGTGAACTATGGCTACACCTTC. This sequence encodes CASTFLTVNYGYTF.

This clonotype appeared many times. The chain couples TRBV20-1 to TRBJ2-1; tentatively, D is TRBD1 (5 bases). Germline V gene sequence: CDR1 DFQATT, CDR2 SNEGSKA (reference sequence). The CDR3 has 12 amino acids. The V and J ends lost 2 bases and 12 bases respectively, with 14 bases between them. In DNA, the CDR3 is TGCAGTGCTAGACGGACACTTTCACCGCAGTTCTTC. This gives the protein CSARRTLSPQFF.

This clonotype showed up many times. The chain uses TRBV29-1 and TRBJ1-1; 7 positions match TRBD1. Germline CDR1 is SQVTM and CDR2 is ANQGSEA. The length of the CDR3 is 14 residues. With 1 base clipped from V and 3 bases from J, the junction kept 5 bases outside the gene matches. CDR3 DNA: TGCAGCGTTGAAGTACAGGGGAGGTACACTGAAGCTTTCTTT. Translating it yields CSVEVQGRYTEAFF.

This clonotype has ten or more counts. The chain recombines TRBV29-1 with TRBJ1-1, with D unclear. V gave up 0 bases and J gave up 9 bases, with 14 bases separating them. Germline V lookup: CDR1 SQVTM, CDR2 ANQGSEA. The CDR3 extends over 13 amino acids. The CDR3 reads CSVEDAERTQAFF. DNA for the CDR3: TGCAGCGTTGAAGATGCTGAAAGGACCCAAGCTTTCTTT.

There are many counts of this clonotype. V gene TRBV5-5 combines with J gene TRBJ1-4; tentative D call: TRBD1 (5 bases). The V and J ends lost 4 bases and 2 bases respectively, with 12 bases between them. In germline, CDR1 is SGHKS, CDR2 YYEKEE (reference sequence). This CDR3 has 15 residues. Written as DNA, the CDR3 is TGTGCCAGCAGCCCGCTGGGGGGGACTAATGAAAAACTGTTTTTT. Translated: CASSPLGGTNEKLFF.

This clonotype was seen more than once but under ten times. The chain joins TRBV5-4 to TRBJ2-3; 11 bases line up with TRBD1. With 1 base clipped from V and 4 bases from J, the junction kept 5 bases outside the gene matches. The CDR3 consists of 16 residues. Germline CDR1 SGHNT, CDR2 YYREEE (reference sequence). The chain's CDR3 is CASSLLSGQGADTQYF. In nucleotides, the CDR3 is TGTGCCAGCAGCTTGTTATCGGGACAGGGGGCAGATACGCAGTATTTT.

This clonotype has ten or more counts. This chain joins TRBV2 and TRBJ1-5, with D maybe TRBD1 (6 bases). The V gene's germline CDR1 is SNHLY and CDR2 FYNNEI. Deletions cut 6 bases from V and 8 bases from J, with 8 bases between. This CDR3 region has 11 residues. The CDR3 protein is CASRRTEPQHF. The CDR3, as DNA: TGTGCCAGCAGGAGGACAGAGCCCCAGCATTTT.

In this sample, this clonotype turned up many times. This chain links TRBV20-1 with TRBJ1-1; 12 bases are a match to TRBD1. CDR3 length: 16 amino acids. Germline assignment: CDR1 DFQATT and CDR2 SNEGSKA (reference sequence). V dropped 3 bases and J dropped 3; count of bases not matched to a gene: 8. CDR3 in amino acids: CSASLRDRGLDTEAFF. DNA for the CDR3: TGCAGTGCTAGTCTCAGGGACAGGGGGCTTGACACTGAAGCTTTCTTT.

This clonotype was found many times. The chain links TRBV20-1 to TRBJ2-5; the D is unclear. In germline, CDR1 is DFQATT, CDR2 SNEGSKA (reference sequence). Trimming shortened V by 0 bases and J by 3 bases, and 11 bases separated the two germline ends. The CDR3 spans 14 residues. The CDR3: CSARDLGFEETQYF. CDR3 nucleotide sequence: TGCAGTGCTAGAGATCTGGGCTTTGAAGAGACCCAGTACTTC.

This clonotype was recorded many times. The chain combines TRBV9 with TRBJ2-3; maybe TRBD2 (5 bases). Trimming removed 0 bases from V and 3 bases from J, with 14 bases in between. The CDR3 is 16 residues long. Germline-derived CDR1 and CDR2 are SGDLS and YYNGEE. The CDR3: CASSVEQSRRTDTQYF. CDR3 bases: TGTGCCAGCAGCGTAGAACAGTCACGGAGGACAGATACGCAGTATTTT.

A word on this clonotype: A much larger clone differs by one base, so this may be a read error. The chain joins TRBV11-2 to TRBJ2-1, with TRBD1 as a possible D gene (6 bases). The V end was cut by 3 bases, the J end by 12 bases, with 15 bases between. The CDR3 is 13 residues long. The germline CDR1 and CDR2 sequences are SGHAT and FQNNGV. The CDR3 loop reads CASSFLVEGGQFF. CDR3 coding DNA: TGTGCCAGCAGCTTCCTGGTGGAAGGGGGGCAGTTCTTC.

This clonotype was seen repeatedly, ten times or more. The CDR3 loop reads CASSYTVPDGNTIYF. The DNA for the CDR3 is TGTGCCAGCAGCTACACCGTCCCGGATGGAAACACCATATATTTT. This rearrangement joins TRBV3-1 to TRBJ1-3; the D is unclear. The germline V gene has CDR1 LGHDT and CDR2 YNNKEL (reference sequence). The CDR3 is made up of 15 amino acids. The V end was cut by 5 bases, the J end by 3 bases, with 14 bases between.

This clonotype appeared many times. The CDR3 nucleotides are TGTGCCAGCAGCTTAACTGGGACAGGGCGCTCCGAAGCTTTCTTT. Translated: CASSLTGTGRSEAFF. The rearrangement joins TRBV7-9 to TRBJ1-1, with TRBD1 identical over 9 bases. The germline V gene encodes CDR1 SEHNR and CDR2 FQNEAQ (reference sequence). J gave up 8 bases and V 2 bases, and 9 bases lay outside the gene matches. This CDR3 has 15 amino acids.

This clonotype was counted at least ten times. V is TRBV5-1 and J is TRBJ1-1, with D hard to call. Germline V gives CDR1 SGHRS, CDR2 YFSETQ. The CDR3 loop spans 16 amino acids. V lost 3 bases, J lost 5 bases, and 20 bases lay in between. CDR3 amino acids: CASSSARYGSRTEAFF. In nucleotides, the CDR3 is TGCGCCAGCAGCTCCGCCCGGTACGGGTCTCGGACTGAAGCTTTCTTT.

This clonotype has a handful of counts. The chain has TRBV18 and TRBJ2-2, with 8 bases aligning to TRBD1. Looked up from germline, CDR1 is KGHSH and CDR2 is LQKENI. Losses at the gene ends were 3 bases for V and 5 bases for J; bases not matched to a gene: 8. The CDR3 sequence is 16 residues long. The CDR3, as DNA: TGTGCCAGCTCACCGCCCAGGACAGGGTGGACCGGGGAGCTGTTTTTT. This sequence encodes CASSPPRTGWTGELFF.

This clonotype was seen repeatedly, ten times or more. The chain uses TRBV27 and TRBJ1-5; 12 nucleotides align to TRBD1. CDR1 and CDR2 (germline): MNHEY, SMNVEV (reference sequence). This CDR3 has 15 amino acids. V trimming: 4 bases; J trimming: 9 bases; junction bases outside the gene matches: 7. This chain's CDR3 is CASSSGTGGAGPQHF. Here the CDR3 DNA reads TGTGCCAGCAGTTCCGGGACAGGGGGCGCAGGGCCCCAGCATTTT.